The 9 T cell receptor beta chains below all came from one sample that was sequenced in a study of T cells expressing NK-cell markers. From its re-call of the 5' RACE reads, TCRdb lists each CDR3 protein once, without DNA. Found here are 300,000 to 500,000 distinct CDR3 sequences; the top ten clones hold around 10%. Source material: blood T cells: a sorted CD56 or NKG2C T cell subset, CD4+ or CD8+ T cells, or bulk PBMC T cells (not recorded which). These receptors were collected from a woman between 50 and 59 years old in good health.

The chain couples TRBV20-1 to TRBJ1-5. The CDR3 spans 13 residues. From germline, CDR1 is DFQATT and CDR2 SNEGSKA (reference sequence). CDR3 in amino acids: CSASEGSNQPQHF.

The chain couples TRBV30 to TRBJ2-2; lacking DNA, the TRBD1 call made by TCRdb goes unchecked. Per the germline V gene, CDR1 is GTSNPN and CDR2 is SVGIG (reference sequence). The CDR3 consists of 16 residues. Here the CDR3 reads CAWRPGTGGFTGELFF.

This chain uses TRBV5-1 with TRBJ2-5. Germline V gene sequence: CDR1 SGHRS, CDR2 YFSETQ. The CDR3 loop spans 15 amino acids. CDR3 in amino acids: CASSLSSILGETQYF.

This sequence joins TRBV10-3 and TRBJ2-3. Germline values: CDR1 ENHRY, CDR2 SYGVKD. This CDR3 is built from 15 residues. CDR3: CAISASERTTDTQYF.

The V and J genes are TRBV20-1 and TRBJ2-3. The germline gives CDR1 DFQATT, CDR2 SNEGSKA (reference sequence). The CDR3 has 13 amino acids. CDR3 protein: CSARDQHTDTQYF.

The CDR3: CAILAGTSYNEQFF. The chain couples TRBV12-3 or TRBV12-4 to TRBJ2-1; TCRdb designates TRBD2, a call that cannot be tested without DNA. The CDR3 extends over 14 amino acids.

The V and J genes are TRBV20-1 and TRBJ2-3; the TCRdb call, TRBD1, lacks DNA for checking. Germline CDR1 is DFQATT and CDR2 is SNEGSKA (reference sequence). This CDR3 comprises 20 residues. The CDR3 protein is CSARGLVRGAPGVSTDTQYF.

CDR3 sequence reads: CSVVFGLNTGELFF. This chain connects TRBV29-1 to TRBJ2-2. The CDR3 consists of 14 residues. CDR1 is SQVTM, CDR2 ANQGSEA, per germline.

The chain recombines TRBV5-1 with TRBJ2-1; TCRdb's D call of TRBD1 is untestable without DNA. The CDR3 length is 16 residues. In germline, CDR1 is SGHRS, CDR2 YFSETQ. The CDR3 sequence is CASSLWSGAGDNEQFF.